This T cell receptor (beta chain) was captured in a study of shared clonotypes between healthy human individuals. Assay used: immunoSEQ multiplex PCR; TCRdb lists only in-frame clones, some missing. The table has about 1 million clones, 70% to 80% seen once; the top ten hold approximately 1.5%. CDR1 SGHTA and CDR2 FQGNSA come from the germline V gene. CDR3 length: 14 residues. The ends were cut back, 0 bases at V and 6 bases at J, with 8 bases in the middle. Input material: memory CD4+ T cells sorted from blood. Subset specified: CD45RA-negative fraction. This receptor was obtained from a man aged 18 to 30 in good health. The gene calls are TRBV7-2 and TRBJ2-2; TRBD1 is a possible D gene (5 bases). The CDR3 protein is CASSLALGAGELFF. The CDR3 nucleotides read TGTGCCAGCAGCTTAGCGCTAGGGGCCGGGGAGCTGTTTTTT.